The clone carrying this TCR beta chain was detected a few times. What it binds is unknown. CDR1 is MNHEY and CDR2 is SMNVEV in the germline V gene (reference sequence). The CDR3 is 14 residues long. V gave up 3 bases and J gave up 7 bases; unmatched junction bases: 3. The PCR had 60 Vbeta and 13 Jbeta primers. Generated by immunoSEQ multiplex PCR, the TCRdb table keeps only in-frame clones and is missing some. The repertoire includes around 140,000 clones, 80% of them detected once, and roughly 4.8% sits in the top ten. The entry originates in a study of cytomegalovirus exposure and HLA in healthy donors. Findings of the study overall: In a later analysis, TCR association rates varied by HLA locus: DRB1 most, HLA-C fewest. Roughly even sequencing depth across donors was the assumption behind the presence/absence analyses. At a 0.05 false discovery rate, a later analysis found 16,951 TCR beta sequences to be associated with HLA alleles.

The sequence came from a man aged 35-49 years in good health and CMV-seronegative. The sequencing sample was made of PBMCs. The gene calls are TRBV27 and TRBJ1-6; 7 bases match TRBD1. The CDR3 DNA sequence: TGTGCCAGCAGTTTGACAGGGAGGAATTCACCCCTCCACTTT. As protein: CASSLTGRNSPLHF.